Ten or more counts support the clone carrying this T cell receptor beta chain. These data are taken from a study of early T cells in non-severe SARS-CoV-2 infection. Study summary: Chains were not paired, and sequencing was done on bulk RNA from unsorted whole blood.

In TCRdb, the 5' RACE reads were re-called with MiXCR into one record per CDR3 protein. The table includes about 23,000 distinct CDR3 sequences, about 5.2% detected once. Sequencing was carried out using whole blood. The clonotype was recovered from an adult who was a healthcare worker with PCR-confirmed SARS-CoV-2 infection or an uninfected control (not recorded which).

As DNA, the CDR3 is TGTGCCAGCACCCCGACAGTCTCGGCTGAAGCTTTCTTT. Encoded protein: CASTPTVSAEAFF. The chain combines TRBV7-9 with TRBJ1-1, with D possibly matching TRBD1 (5 bases). The CDR3 sequence is 13 residues long. Deletions cut 7 bases from V and 6 bases from J, with 15 bases between. Germline CDR1 reads SEHNR; CDR2 reads FQNEAQ (reference sequence).